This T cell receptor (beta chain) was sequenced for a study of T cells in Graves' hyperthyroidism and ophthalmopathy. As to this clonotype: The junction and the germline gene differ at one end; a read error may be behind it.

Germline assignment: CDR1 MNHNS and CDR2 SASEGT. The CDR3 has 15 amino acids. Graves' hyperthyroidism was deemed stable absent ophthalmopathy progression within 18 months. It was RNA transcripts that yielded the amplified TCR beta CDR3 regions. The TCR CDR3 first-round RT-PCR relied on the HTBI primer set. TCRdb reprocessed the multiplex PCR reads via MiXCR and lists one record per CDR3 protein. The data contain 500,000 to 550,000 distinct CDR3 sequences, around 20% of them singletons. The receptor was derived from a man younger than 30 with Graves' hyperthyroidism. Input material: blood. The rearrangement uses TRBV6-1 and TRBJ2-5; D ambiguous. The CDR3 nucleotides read TGTGCCAGCAGTGAAGCTGTGGTACGTCAAGAGACCCGGTACTTC. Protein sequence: CASSEAVVRQETRYF.